The 11 T cell receptor beta chains below come from one sample, sequenced in a study of blood T cell repertoires in COVID-19. Produced via immunoSEQ multiplex PCR; TCRdb's table is partial and in-frame only. The data contain 150,000 to 200,000 clones, 78% of them singletons. The sequencing input was peripheral blood. Every receptor here comes from a woman aged 80 or over with active or convalescent COVID-19.

The chain uses TRBV7-2 and TRBJ1-1; D unclear. This CDR3 is 13 amino acids long. CDR1 and CDR2 (germline): SGHTA, FQGNSA. Trimming removed 5 bases at V and 2 bases at J, with 9 bases between. The CDR3 DNA reads as TGTGCCAGCAGCCCCCGGTTAAACACTGAAGCTTTCTTT. It is translated as CASSPRLNTEAFF. The variable domain in full, with the rest retrieved from reference TRBV7-2 and TRBJ1-1, is GAGVSQSPSNKVTEKGKDVELRCDPISGHTALYWYRQSLGQGLEFLIYFQGNSAPDKSGLPSDRFSAERTGGSVSTLTIQRTQQEDSAVYLCASSPRLNTEAFFGQGTRLTVV.

V gene TRBV28 combines with J gene TRBJ1-5; possibly TRBD1 for D (5 bases). The CDR3 covers 13 residues. Trimming removed 3 bases from V and 9 bases from J, with 12 bases in between. Per germline, CDR1 MDHEN and CDR2 SYDVKM. CDR3 DNA sequence: TGTGCCAGCAGTTTCTCAATAAGGGGGCCCCAGCATTTT. Translating gives CASSFSIRGPQHF.

The gene calls are TRBV4-2 and TRBJ1-6; possibly TRBD1 for D (6 bases). The ends were cut back, 1 base at V and 8 bases at J, with 9 bases in the middle. The CDR3 consists of 14 residues. Germline CDR1 and CDR2: LGHNA and YNFKEQ. The CDR3 DNA sequence: TGTGCCAGCAGCCAAGCAGGGGCGGATTCACCCCTCCACTTT. It is translated as CASSQAGADSPLHF.

The chain carries TRBV19 and TRBJ1-5; D ambiguous. The germline gives CDR1 LNHDA, CDR2 SQIVND (reference sequence). Trimming shortened V by 3 bases and J by 2 bases, and 17 bases separated the two germline ends. CDR3 size: 17 residues. For the CDR3, the DNA is TGTGCCAGTAGTATCAAGGCCGACTGGATGGGCAATCAGCCCCAGCATTTT. This sequence encodes CASSIKADWMGNQPQHF.

The V and J genes are TRBV28 and TRBJ1-6, with TRBD1 identical over 7 bases. This CDR3 has 12 residues. Germline lookup yields CDR1 MDHEN and CDR2 SYDVKM. V was clipped by 7 bases and J by 8 bases; unmatched bases: 2. CDR3 in DNA: TGTGCCAGCAAGGGGACAGATTCACCCCTCCACTTT. This translates into CASKGTDSPLHF.

V is TRBV3-1 (or the pseudogene TRBV3-2) and J is TRBJ2-1; D unclear. Germline-derived CDR1 and CDR2 are LGHDT and YNNKEL (reference sequence). The V end lost 4 bases, the J end lost 8 bases, and 6 bases lay between the germline ends. This CDR3 is built from 11 residues. The CDR3 reads CASSLTDEQFF. CDR3 sequence (DNA): TGTGCCAGCAGCCTCACTGATGAGCAGTTCTTC.

The V and J genes are TRBV4-1 and TRBJ1-3; TRBD1 matches at 9 bases. The V gene end was trimmed by 0 bases and the J gene end by 2 bases; junction bases not matched to a gene: 11. This CDR3 is built from 19 residues. Germline V CDR1 and CDR2: MGHRA, YSYEKL. CDR3: CASSQDRDRALLTGNTIYF. CDR3 sequence (DNA): TGCGCCAGCAGCCAAGATCGGGACAGGGCATTATTAACTGGAAACACCATATATTTT.

This chain connects TRBV3-1 (or the pseudogene TRBV3-2) to TRBJ2-7, with TRBD1 matching over 9 bases. This CDR3 is 14 amino acids long. The germline gives CDR1 LGHDT, CDR2 YNNKEL (reference sequence). V gave up 3 bases and J gave up 4 bases; unmatched junction bases: 4. The CDR3 region is CASSHLGQGYEQYF. The CDR3 DNA is TGTGCCAGCAGCCACCTAGGACAGGGGTACGAGCAGTACTTC.

This sequence joins TRBV7-9 and TRBJ2-7; 7 bases map to TRBD1. V lost 2 bases and J lost 4; bases outside the gene matches: 5. The CDR3 extends over 14 amino acids. Germline CDR1 SEHNR, CDR2 FQNEAQ (reference sequence). This CDR3 is CASSLKGAIYEQYF. The CDR3 coding sequence is TGTGCCAGCAGCTTAAAGGGGGCTATTTACGAGCAGTACTTC.

This chain joins TRBV6-1 and TRBJ2-7; TRBD1 is a possible D gene (5 bases). Germline V CDR1 and CDR2: MNHNS, SASEGT. The CDR3 contains 15 residues. V lost 3 bases and J 3 bases, leaving 15 bases between the germline ends. In DNA form, the CDR3 reads TGTGCCAGCAGTGATCCCAGGGTGGGCCTCTACGAGCAGTACTTC. Translated, it gives CASSDPRVGLYEQYF.

CDR3 nucleotide sequence: TGCGCCAGCAGCCGATTAACGACAGGGGGCTTTGAAAAACTGTTTTTT. Its protein product is CASSRLTTGGFEKLFF. The chain couples TRBV5-1 to TRBJ1-4; 10 bases map to TRBD1. Germline V gene lookup returns CDR1 SGHRS and CDR2 YFSETQ. This CDR3 has 16 amino acids. With V trimmed by 4 bases and J by 7 bases, 10 bases remained unmatched.